Listed here are 10 T cell receptor beta chains from one sample, sequenced in a study of blood T cell repertoires in COVID-19. Produced via immunoSEQ multiplex PCR; TCRdb's table is partial and in-frame only. The table includes about 55,000 clones, over 80% detected once. Sequencing was done on a sample of peripheral blood. Source of these receptors: a man aged 35 to 55 with COVID-19, enrolled during active disease.

Only a few counts were recorded for this clone. The rearrangement links TRBV11-3 to TRBJ2-3; 8 bases align to TRBD2. Germline-derived CDR1 and CDR2 are SGHNT and YENEEA. This CDR3 region has 18 residues. The junction had 9 bases not matched to a gene; V was cut back by 0 bases and J by 1 base. The CDR3 loop reads CASSLDGGGHVGTDTQYF. The CDR3 DNA sequence: TGTGCCAGCAGCTTAGACGGGGGGGGCCATGTGGGCACAGATACGCAGTATTTT. Supplemented by reference TRBV11-3 and TRBJ2-3, the full variable domain reads EAGVVQSPRYKIIEKKQPVAFWCNPISGHNTLYWYLQNLGQGPELLIRYENEEAVDDSQLPKDRFSAERLKGVDSTLKIQPAELGDSAVYLCASSLDGGGHVGTDTQYFGPGTRLTVL.

The gene calls are TRBV10-3 and TRBJ2-1; D remains unclear. Trimming took off 3 bases at V and 2 bases at J, with 11 bases between the two ends. The CDR3 runs 15 residues. CDR1 is ENHRY and CDR2 is SYGVKD in the germline V gene. Here the CDR3 reads CAISEDGGTYNEQFF. In nucleotides, the CDR3 is TGTGCCATCAGTGAAGATGGCGGCACCTACAATGAGCAGTTCTTC.

This clone has just a few counts. This chain connects TRBV20-1 to TRBJ2-7; 7 bases fit TRBD1. The CDR3 length is 10 residues. V lost 6 bases and J lost 10; bases outside the gene matches: 6. Germline CDR1 and CDR2: DFQATT and SNEGSKA (reference sequence). The CDR3 loop is CSARDRDQYF. The CDR3 DNA reads as TGCAGTGCCCGCGACAGGGACCAGTACTTC.

The V call is TRBV28, the J call TRBJ2-7, with 7 bases identical to TRBD1. After removal of 3 bases from V and 2 bases from J, the junction contained 4 bases not matched to a gene. The germline V gene encodes CDR1 MDHEN and CDR2 SYDVKM. The CDR3 runs to 14 residues. CDR3 bases: TGTGCCAGCAGTTTCAGGGGGAGCCCCTACGAGCAGTACTTC. It encodes CASSFRGSPYEQYF.

The genes are TRBV28 and TRBJ1-2; D uncertain. Germline V gene sequence: CDR1 MDHEN, CDR2 SYDVKM. Trimming took 5 bases from V and 4 from J, leaving 8 bases between them. This CDR3 is built from 12 residues. The CDR3 DNA sequence: TGTGCCAGCAGTCTCTGGCCCTATGGCTACACCTTC. Its protein product is CASSLWPYGYTF.

This sequence joins TRBV19 and TRBJ1-5, with D uncertain. The germline gives CDR1 LNHDA, CDR2 SQIVND (reference sequence). The CDR3 has 13 residues. Trimming pared 5 bases from V and 7 bases from J, leaving 12 bases between. In DNA form, the CDR3 reads TGTGCCAGTAGTTTGAGGGAGGGACAGCCCCAGCATTTT. It specifies CASSLREGQPQHF.

J is TRBJ2-1 and V is TRBV5-4; perhaps TRBD2 as D (6 bases). The CDR3 runs to 14 residues. Germline loops: CDR1 SGHNT, CDR2 YYREEE (reference sequence). V was pared by 2 bases and J by 3 bases, with 9 bases between. This chain's CDR3 is CASSLGTYYNEQFF. CDR3 nucleotides: TGTGCCAGCAGCTTAGGGACTTACTACAATGAGCAGTTCTTC.

This clone was recorded once. This chain uses TRBV2 with TRBJ2-7, with 15 bases identical to TRBD2. CDR1 is SNHLY, CDR2 FYNNEI, per germline. The trim removed 8 bases at V and 6 bases at J, leaving 5 bases unmatched. The CDR3 is 14 residues long. CDR3 in amino acids: CASRGLAGGLEQYF. CDR3 in DNA: TGTGCCAGCCGTGGACTAGCGGGGGGGCTCGAGCAGTACTTC.

This clone was seen just once. The junction does not match germline at one end; this may be a read error. The gene calls are TRBV30 and TRBJ2-3; 8 nucleotides line up with TRBD1. Germline V gene sequence: CDR1 GTSNPN, CDR2 SVGIG (reference sequence). The CDR3 runs 16 residues. The CDR3 sequence is CAWSLGQGHFTNTQYF. The CDR3 DNA follows: TGTGCCTGGAGCCTAGGACAGGGCCACTTCACAAATACGCAGTATTTT.

The J gene is TRBJ2-7, the V gene TRBV27; D may be TRBD1 (5 bases). This CDR3 comprises 15 residues. Germline CDR1 is MNHEY and CDR2 is SMNVEV (reference sequence). V dropped 8 bases and J dropped 3 bases, with 20 bases sitting between them. Here the CDR3 DNA reads TGTGCCAGCTCCGAGTCGTGGGGCAGAGTCTACGAGCAGTACTTC. Protein sequence: CASSESWGRVYEQYF.